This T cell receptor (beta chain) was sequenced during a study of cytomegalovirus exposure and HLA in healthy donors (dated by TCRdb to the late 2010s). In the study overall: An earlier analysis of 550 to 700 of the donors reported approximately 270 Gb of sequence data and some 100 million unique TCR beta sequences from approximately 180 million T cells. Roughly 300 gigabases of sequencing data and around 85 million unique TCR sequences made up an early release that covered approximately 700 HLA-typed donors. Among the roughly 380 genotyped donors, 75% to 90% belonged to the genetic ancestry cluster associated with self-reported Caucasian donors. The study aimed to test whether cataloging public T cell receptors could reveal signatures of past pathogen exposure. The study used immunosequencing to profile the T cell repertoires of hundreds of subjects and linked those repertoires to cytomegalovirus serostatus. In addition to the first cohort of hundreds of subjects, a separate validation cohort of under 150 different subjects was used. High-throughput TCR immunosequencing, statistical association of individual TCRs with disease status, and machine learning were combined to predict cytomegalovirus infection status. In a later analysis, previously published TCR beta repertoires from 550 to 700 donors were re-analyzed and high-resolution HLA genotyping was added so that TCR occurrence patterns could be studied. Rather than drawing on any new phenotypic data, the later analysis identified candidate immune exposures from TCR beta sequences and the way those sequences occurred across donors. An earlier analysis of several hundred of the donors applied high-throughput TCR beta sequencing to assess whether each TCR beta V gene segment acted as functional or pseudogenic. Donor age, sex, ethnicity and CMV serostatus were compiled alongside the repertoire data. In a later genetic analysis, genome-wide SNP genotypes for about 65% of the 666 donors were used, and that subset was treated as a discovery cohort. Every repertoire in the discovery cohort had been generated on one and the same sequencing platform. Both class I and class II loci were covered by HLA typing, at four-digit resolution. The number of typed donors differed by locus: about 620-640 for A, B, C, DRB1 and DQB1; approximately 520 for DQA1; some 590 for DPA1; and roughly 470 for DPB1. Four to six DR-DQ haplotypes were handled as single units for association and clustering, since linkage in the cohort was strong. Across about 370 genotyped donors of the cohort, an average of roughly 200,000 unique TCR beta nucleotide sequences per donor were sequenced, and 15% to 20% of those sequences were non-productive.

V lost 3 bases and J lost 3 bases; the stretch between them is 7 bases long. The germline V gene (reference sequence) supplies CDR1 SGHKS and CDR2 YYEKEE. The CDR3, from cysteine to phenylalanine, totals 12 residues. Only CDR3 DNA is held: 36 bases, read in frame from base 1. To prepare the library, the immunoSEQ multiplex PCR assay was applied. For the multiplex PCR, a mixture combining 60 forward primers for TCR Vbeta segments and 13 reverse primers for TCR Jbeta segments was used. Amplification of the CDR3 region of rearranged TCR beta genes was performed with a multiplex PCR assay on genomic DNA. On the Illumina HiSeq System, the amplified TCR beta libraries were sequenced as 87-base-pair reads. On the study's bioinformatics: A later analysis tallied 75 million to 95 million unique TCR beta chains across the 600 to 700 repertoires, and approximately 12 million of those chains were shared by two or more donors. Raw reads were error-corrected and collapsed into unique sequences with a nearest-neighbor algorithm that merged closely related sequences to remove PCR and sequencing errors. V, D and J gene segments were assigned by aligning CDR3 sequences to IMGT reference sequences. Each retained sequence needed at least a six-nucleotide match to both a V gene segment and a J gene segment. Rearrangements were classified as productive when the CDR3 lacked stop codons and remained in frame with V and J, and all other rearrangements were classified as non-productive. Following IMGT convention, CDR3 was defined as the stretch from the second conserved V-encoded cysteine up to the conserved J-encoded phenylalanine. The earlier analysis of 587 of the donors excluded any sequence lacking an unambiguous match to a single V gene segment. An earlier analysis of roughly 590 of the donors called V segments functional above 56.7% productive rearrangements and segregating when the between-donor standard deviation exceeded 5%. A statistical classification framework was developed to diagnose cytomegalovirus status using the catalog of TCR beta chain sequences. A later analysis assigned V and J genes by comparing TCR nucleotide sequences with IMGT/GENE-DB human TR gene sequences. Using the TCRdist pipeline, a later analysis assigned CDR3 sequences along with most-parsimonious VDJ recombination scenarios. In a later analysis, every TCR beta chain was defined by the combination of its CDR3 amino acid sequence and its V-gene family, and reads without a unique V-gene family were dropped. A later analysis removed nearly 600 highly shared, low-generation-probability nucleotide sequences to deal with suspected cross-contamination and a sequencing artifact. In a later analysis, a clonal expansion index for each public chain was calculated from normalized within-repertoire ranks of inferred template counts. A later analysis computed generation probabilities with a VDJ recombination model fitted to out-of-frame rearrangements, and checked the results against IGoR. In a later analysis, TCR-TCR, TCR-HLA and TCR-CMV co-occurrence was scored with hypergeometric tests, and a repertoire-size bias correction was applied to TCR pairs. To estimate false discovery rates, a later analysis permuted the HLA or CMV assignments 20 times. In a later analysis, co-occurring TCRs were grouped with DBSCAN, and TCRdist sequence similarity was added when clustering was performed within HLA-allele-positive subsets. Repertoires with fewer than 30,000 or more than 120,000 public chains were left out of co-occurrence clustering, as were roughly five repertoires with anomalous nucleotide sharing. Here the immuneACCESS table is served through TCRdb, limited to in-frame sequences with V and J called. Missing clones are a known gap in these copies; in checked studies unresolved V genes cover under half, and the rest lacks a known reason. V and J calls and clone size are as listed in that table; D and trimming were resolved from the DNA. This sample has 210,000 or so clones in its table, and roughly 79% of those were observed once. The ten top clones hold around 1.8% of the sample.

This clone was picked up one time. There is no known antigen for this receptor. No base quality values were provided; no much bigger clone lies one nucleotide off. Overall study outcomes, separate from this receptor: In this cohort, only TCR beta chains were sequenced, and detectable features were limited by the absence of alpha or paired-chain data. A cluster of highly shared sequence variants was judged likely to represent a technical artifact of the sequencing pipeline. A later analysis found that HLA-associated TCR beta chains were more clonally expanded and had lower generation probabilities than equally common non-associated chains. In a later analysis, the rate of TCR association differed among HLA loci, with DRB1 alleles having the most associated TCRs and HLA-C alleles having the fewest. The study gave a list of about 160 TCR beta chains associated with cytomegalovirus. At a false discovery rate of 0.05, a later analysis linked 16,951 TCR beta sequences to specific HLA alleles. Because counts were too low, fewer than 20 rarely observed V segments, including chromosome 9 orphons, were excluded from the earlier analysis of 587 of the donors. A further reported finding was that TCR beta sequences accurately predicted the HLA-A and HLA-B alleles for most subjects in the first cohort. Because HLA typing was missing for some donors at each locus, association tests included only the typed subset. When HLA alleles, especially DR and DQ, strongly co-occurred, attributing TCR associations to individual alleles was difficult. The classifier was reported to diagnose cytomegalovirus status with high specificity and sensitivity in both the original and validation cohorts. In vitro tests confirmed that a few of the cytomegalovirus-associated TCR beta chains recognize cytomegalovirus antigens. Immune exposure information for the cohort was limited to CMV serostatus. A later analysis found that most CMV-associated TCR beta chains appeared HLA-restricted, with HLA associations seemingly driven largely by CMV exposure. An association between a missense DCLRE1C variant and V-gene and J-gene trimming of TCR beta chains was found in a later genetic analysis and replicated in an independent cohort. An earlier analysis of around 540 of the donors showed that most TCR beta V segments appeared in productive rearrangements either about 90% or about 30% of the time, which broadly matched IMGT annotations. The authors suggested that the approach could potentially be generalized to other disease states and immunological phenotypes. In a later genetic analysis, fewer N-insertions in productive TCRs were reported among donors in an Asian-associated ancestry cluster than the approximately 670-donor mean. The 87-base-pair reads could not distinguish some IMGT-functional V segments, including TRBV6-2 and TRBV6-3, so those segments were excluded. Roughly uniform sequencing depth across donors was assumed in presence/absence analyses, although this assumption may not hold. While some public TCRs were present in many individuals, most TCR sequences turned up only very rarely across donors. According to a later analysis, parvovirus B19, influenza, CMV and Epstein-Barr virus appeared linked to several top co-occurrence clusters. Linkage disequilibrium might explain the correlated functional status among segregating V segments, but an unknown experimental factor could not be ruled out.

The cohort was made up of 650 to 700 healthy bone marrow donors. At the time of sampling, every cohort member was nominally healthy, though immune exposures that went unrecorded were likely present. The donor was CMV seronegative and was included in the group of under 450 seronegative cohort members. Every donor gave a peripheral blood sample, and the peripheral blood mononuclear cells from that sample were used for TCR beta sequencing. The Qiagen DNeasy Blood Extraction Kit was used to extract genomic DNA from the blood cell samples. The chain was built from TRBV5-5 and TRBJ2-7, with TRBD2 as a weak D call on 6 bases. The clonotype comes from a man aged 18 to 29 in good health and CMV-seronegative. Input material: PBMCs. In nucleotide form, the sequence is TGTGCCAGCAGCTCGGGGGTCTACGAGCAGTACTTC. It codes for CASSSGVYEQYF.